The following is a T cell receptor (beta chain) sequence with its context. This record comes from a study of blood T cell repertoires in COVID-19. The CDR3 runs to 14 residues. Germline values: CDR1 SGHNT, CDR2 YENEEA. Unmatched junction bases numbered 4, after V lost 3 bases and J lost 6 bases. Repertoires were generated with immunoSEQ multiplex PCR, while TCRdb's copy carries only in-frame clones and drops some. Of 10,000 to 15,000 clones listed, 75% to 85% are singletons. This sequence was found in a human donor in a cohort sampled during active COVID-19. Sequences were obtained from peripheral blood. This chain links TRBV11-3 with TRBJ2-1; 8 nucleotides line up with TRBD1. The CDR3 coding sequence is TGTGCCAGCAGCTTCTCCAGGGGGCCCAATGAGCAGTTCTTC. This translates into CASSFSRGPNEQFF.